A selection of T cell receptor beta chains follows, all from one sample in a study of cytomegalovirus exposure and HLA in healthy donors. Here immunoSEQ multiplex PCR was the method, and the copy in TCRdb shows in-frame clones only, minus some. The data contain approximately 260,000 clones, 65% to 90% of them singletons. Sequenced input: PBMCs. The receptors stem from a woman aged 18-29 years in good health and CMV-seronegative. CDR3s include the opening cysteine and the closing phenylalanine or tryptophan. The D gene is left open where the match is weak. Size is omitted from some rows. Given values are once, few, many or a class for expanded clones.

TRBV20-1	TRBJ1-2	-	few	CSALAGNGYTF	TGCAGTGCCCTAGCGGGGAATGGCTACACCTTC
TRBV5-1	TRBJ2-1	TRBD2	-	CASSFQREGTNEQFF	TGCGCCAGCAGCTTTCAGCGGGAGGGGACCAATGAGCAGTTCTTC
TRBV30	TRBJ2-7	TRBD2	-	CAWRGGAGLGEQYF	TGTGCCTGGAGGGGGGGAGCGGGACTCGGCGAGCAGTACTTC
TRBV4-1	TRBJ1-5	TRBD1	-	CASSQQDRADQPQHF	TGCGCCAGCAGCCAACAGGACAGGGCGGATCAGCCCCAGCATTTT
TRBV7-2	TRBJ1-2	TRBD1	once	CASSIGTAYGYTF	TGTGCCAGCAGCATTGGGACAGCCTATGGCTACACCTTC
TRBV18	TRBJ2-1	TRBD2	-	CASSSGLAGGSTVNEQFF	TGTGCCAGCTCATCGGGACTAGCGGGAGGGTCGACAGTCAATGAGCAGTTCTTC
TRBV9	TRBJ2-5	-	-	CASSVATGRVETQYF	TGTGCCAGCAGCGTAGCTACTGGGCGAGTGGAGACCCAGTACTTC
TRBV4-3	TRBJ2-7	TRBD2	-	CASSIGTSGGWAYEQYF	TGCGCCAGCAGCATTGGGACTAGCGGGGGTTGGGCCTACGAGCAGTACTTC
TRBV29-1	TRBJ1-1	TRBD1	-	CSVPGQGATEAFF	TGCAGCGTACCGGGACAGGGGGCCACTGAAGCTTTCTTT
TRBV5-1	TRBJ2-1	-	-	CASSLFQDINEQFF	TGCGCCAGCAGCTTGTTTCAGGATATCAATGAGCAGTTCTTC
TRBV7-9	TRBJ1-2	-	-	CASSLAGDGYTF	TGTGCCAGCAGCTTAGCAGGGGATGGCTACACCTTC
TRBV9	TRBJ1-2	TRBD1	-	CASSATPGQGESYTF	TGTGCCAGCAGTGCTACTCCGGGACAGGGGGAATCCTACACCTTC
TRBV30	TRBJ2-1	-	-	CAWSVGGSTGHEQFF	TGTGCCTGGAGTGTTGGGGGGTCTACCGGCCATGAGCAGTTCTTC
TRBV11-3	TRBJ2-5	-	-	CASSPAGYQETQYF	TGTGCCAGCAGCCCAGCAGGGTACCAAGAGACCCAGTACTTC
TRBV7-9	TRBJ1-2	-	-	CASSLDGGYGYTF	TGTGCCAGCAGCCTCGATGGGGGGTACGGCTACACCTTC
TRBV27	TRBJ1-6	TRBD1	-	CASSAPGQGLSPLHF	TGTGCCAGCAGTGCCCCGGGACAGGGCCTATCACCCCTCCACTTT
TRBV25-1	TRBJ2-1	TRBD1	-	CASGRDRGANEQFF	TGTGCCAGCGGACGGGACAGGGGGGCCAATGAGCAGTTCTTC
TRBV21-1	TRBJ1-5	-	-	CASSKYQGMIDQPQHF	TGTGCCAGCAGCAAATATCAGGGGATGATAGATCAGCCCCAGCATTTT
TRBV5-1	TRBJ2-7	-	-	CASSSGSSYEQYF	TGCGCCAGCAGCTCGGGGTCCTCCTACGAGCAGTACTTC
TRBV11-2	TRBJ2-7	-	-	CASSLVAGSVYEQYF	TGTGCCAGCAGCTTAGTGGCAGGGTCTGTCTACGAGCAGTACTTC
TRBV27	TRBJ1-3	TRBD1	-	CASSPGTGSNTIYF	TGTGCCAGCAGTCCCGGGACAGGGAGCAACACCATATATTTT
TRBV30	TRBJ1-5	-	-	CAWSAGGLPQHF	TGTGCCTGGAGCGCGGGGGGGTTACCCCAGCATTTT
TRBV30	TRBJ1-2	-	-	CAWSVLNGDYGYTF	TGTGCCTGGAGTGTACTGAACGGGGACTATGGCTACACCTTC
TRBV11-3	TRBJ2-5	TRBD1	-	CATQGVKETQYF	TGTGCCACTCAGGGGGTTAAAGAGACCCAGTACTTC
TRBV5-1	TRBJ1-2	-	-	CASSGDSLNYGYTF	TGCGCCAGCAGCGGAGACAGCTTGAACTATGGCTACACCTTC
TRBV6-6	TRBJ1-2	TRBD1	-	CASSYGTAGTYGYTF	TGTGCCAGCAGTTACGGGACAGCCGGTACCTATGGCTACACCTTC
TRBV19	TRBJ1-1	-	few	CASSERAGTEAFF	TGTGCCAGTAGTGAGAGGGCGGGCACTGAAGCTTTCTTT
TRBV5-4	TRBJ1-1	-	-	CASNPLAGDTEAFF	TGTGCCAGCAACCCATTGGCAGGGGACACTGAAGCTTTCTTT
TRBV29-1	TRBJ1-2	-	few	CSVPEPNYGYTF	TGCAGCGTCCCAGAACCTAACTATGGCTACACCTTC
TRBV10-1	TRBJ2-1	-	few	CASGLRDNEQFF	TGCGCCAGCGGGTTGAGGGACAATGAGCAGTTCTTC
TRBV5-1	TRBJ1-2	-	-	CASRRAGGIRVADYGYTF	TGCGCCAGCAGACGGGCCGGGGGTATCAGGGTAGCGGACTATGGCTACACCTTC
TRBV28	TRBJ1-2	-	-	CASRRLGGRYYGYTF	TGTGCCAGCAGAAGACTCGGGGGGCGATACTATGGCTACACCTTC
TRBV11-2	TRBJ2-1	TRBD2	-	CASSLAPGLLYNEQFF	TGTGCCAGCAGCTTAGCCCCGGGACTACTATACAATGAGCAGTTCTTC
TRBV7-2	TRBJ1-1	-	-	CASSLGDTFLNTEAFF	TGTGCCAGCAGCTTAGGGGACACTTTTTTGAACACTGAAGCTTTCTTT
TRBV6-5	TRBJ1-2	-	-	CASTLGGNYGYTF	TGTGCCAGCACTCTGGGGGGTAACTATGGCTACACCTTC
TRBV5-4	TRBJ1-1	-	once	CASSLVGGRNTEAFF	TGTGCCAGCAGCTTGGTTGGGGGCAGGAACACTGAAGCTTTCTTT
TRBV30	TRBJ1-2	-	-	CAWPQGNYGYTF	TGTGCCTGGCCCCAGGGAAACTATGGCTACACCTTC
TRBV15	TRBJ2-3	TRBD1	-	CATSGGQATSTDTQYF	TGTGCCACCAGCGGAGGACAGGCGACTAGCACAGATACGCAGTATTTT
TRBV4-3	TRBJ2-5	TRBD2	-	CASSQGFGVAGGYQETQYF	TGCGCCAGCAGCCAGGGGTTCGGGGTAGCGGGGGGTTACCAAGAGACCCAGTACTTC
TRBV7-8	TRBJ2-3	-	-	CASREPGLLTDTQYF	TGTGCCAGCAGGGAACCGGGACTCCTCACAGATACGCAGTATTTT
TRBV7-2	TRBJ1-6	TRBD1	-	CASSSTGSVGSPLHF	TGTGCCAGCAGCTCGACAGGGAGCGTGGGTTCACCCCTCCACTTT
TRBV28	TRBJ1-2	-	-	CASSLKAYYGYTF	TGTGCCAGCAGTTTAAAAGCTTACTATGGCTACACCTTC
TRBV10-2	TRBJ2-3	TRBD1	-	CASSEEQGASPDTQYF	TGCGCCAGCAGTGAGGAACAGGGGGCGTCTCCAGATACGCAGTATTTT
TRBV6-5	TRBJ2-7	-	-	CASSEKAELNYEQYF	TGTGCCAGCAGCGAAAAAGCGGAACTCAACTACGAGCAGTACTTC
TRBV30	TRBJ2-7	TRBD1	-	CAWSGDRIYEQYF	TGTGCCTGGAGCGGGGACAGAATCTACGAGCAGTACTTC
TRBV9	TRBJ1-1	-	-	CASSAFPHPLSEAFF	TGTGCCAGCAGCGCGTTCCCCCACCCTCTAAGCGAAGCTTTCTTT
TRBV29-1	TRBJ2-1	-	-	CSGKTGSSYNEQFF	TGCAGCGGAAAAACGGGTAGCTCCTACAATGAGCAGTTCTTC
TRBV6-6	TRBJ1-1	-	-	CASILENGVRTEAFF	TGTGCCAGCATCTTAGAAAACGGGGTGCGCACTGAAGCTTTCTTT